This TCR beta chain was identified in a study of breast tumors, draining lymph nodes, adjacent tissues. CDR1 is SGHTA and CDR2 is FQGNSA in the germline V gene. After removal of 0 bases from V and 4 bases from J, the junction contained 6 bases not matched to a gene. The CDR3 contains 15 residues. Via MiXCR, TCRdb re-called the multiplex PCR reads, giving one row per CDR3 protein. The sample records 200,000 or so distinct CDR3 sequences, 25% to 40% being singletons. Study-wide points: Tumor TCR diversity was below lymph nodes but above nontumor tissue. Tumor T cell lymph node origin was a supported hypothesis, not proven.

Breast cancer patients provided tissue from their axillary draining lymph nodes. This clonotype was observed many times. Antigen: not known. The sequence was obtained from a female donor with breast cancer. Some clones in this sample may be carry-over from other donors' samples. This chain uses TRBV7-2 with TRBJ2-7, with 7 bases that match TRBD2. The sequenced sample consisted of axillary lymph node tissue. CDR3 nucleotides: TGTGCCAGCAGCTTAGCAGGGGCGGGAGCTTACGAGCAGTACTTC. Residues: CASSLAGAGAYEQYF.